These 18 T cell receptor beta chains came from one sample sequenced in a study of OX40 agonist ivuxolimab in advanced cancers. Sequencing used immunoSEQ multiplex PCR; TCRdb keeps in-frame clones, though not all of them. There are 50,000 to 60,000 clones in the sample; 70% to 80% occur only once, and roughly 1.2% lies in the top ten. This specimen consisted of CD4+ or CD8+ T cells sorted from blood, obtained in a trial of the OX40 agonist ivuxolimab. All receptors come from an adult with an advanced solid tumor such as melanoma, head and neck, liver or kidney cancer.

This clone was counted between two and nine times. J is TRBJ1-6 and V is TRBV11-2, with TRBD1 matching 9 bases. The CDR3 sequence is 16 residues long. V shed 3 bases, J shed 10 bases, and the junction held 10 bases outside the gene matches. Germline loops: CDR1 SGHAT, CDR2 FQNNGV. The CDR3 DNA is TGTGCCAGCAGCTTTCAGGGAACAGGGGGCATGTCACCCCTCCACTTT. Protein: CASSFQGTGGMSPLHF.

This rearrangement joins TRBV18 to TRBJ2-5; TRBD1 or TRBD2 may be the D gene (6 bases each). CDR1 is KGHSH, CDR2 LQKENI, per germline. With 4 bases removed from V and 2 bases from J, the gap between germline ends came to 11 bases. The CDR3 is made up of 14 amino acids. Here the CDR3 reads CASSQGGSQETQYF. DNA of the CDR3: TGTGCCAGCTCACAGGGGGGATCTCAAGAGACCCAGTACTTC.

CDR3: CASSTGNTEAFF. The CDR3 DNA follows: TGTGCCAGCAGTACAGGGAACACTGAAGCTTTCTTT. The rearrangement joins TRBV7-9 to TRBJ1-1; D might be TRBD1 (5 bases). Trimming cost V 6 bases and J 1 base, with 6 bases left between them. Looked up from germline, CDR1 is SEHNR and CDR2 is FQNEAQ (reference sequence). The CDR3 has 12 amino acids.

The V call is TRBV19, the J call TRBJ2-3; possible D gene TRBD1, 6 bases. Trimming removed 3 bases from V and 2 bases from J, with 18 bases in between. CDR1 and CDR2 from the germline V gene are LNHDA and SQIVND (reference sequence). The CDR3 totals 17 residues. The CDR3 DNA reads as TGTGCCAGTAGTATTGATACACCGGGACATCTCACAGATACGCAGTATTTT. It translates to CASSIDTPGHLTDTQYF.

The chain combines TRBV4-2 with TRBJ1-1; D perhaps matches TRBD1 (6 bases). CDR1 is LGHNA, CDR2 YNFKEQ, per germline. The CDR3 totals 11 residues. Deletions cut 5 bases from V and 9 bases from J, with 10 bases between. Written as DNA, the CDR3 is TGTGCCAGCAGCTTGCGGGGGCAAGCTTTCTTT. Translated: CASSLRGQAFF.

V usage is TRBV4-1 and J usage is TRBJ2-3; 11 positions agree with TRBD2. The CDR3 runs to 16 residues. J lost 6 bases, V lost 4 bases, and 9 bases had no gene match. Germline-derived CDR1 and CDR2 are MGHRA and YSYEKL. CDR3 coding DNA: TGCGCCAGCAGCCTAGAGACTAGCGGGGTCACTGATACGCAGTATTTT. Encoded protein: CASSLETSGVTDTQYF.

This sequence joins TRBV30 and TRBJ1-2; TRBD1 might be the D (6 bases). CDR1 and CDR2 (germline): GTSNPN, SVGIG (reference sequence). The CDR3 extends over 13 amino acids. Trimming took 2 bases from V and 6 from J, leaving 13 bases between them. The CDR3 loop is CAWSQGHGDGYTF. The CDR3, as DNA: TGTGCCTGGAGTCAGGGACACGGAGATGGCTACACCTTC. The complete variable domain, with remaining parts taken from reference TRBV30 and TRBJ1-2, reads SQTIHQWPATLVQPVGSPLSLECTVEGTSNPNLYWYRQAAGRGLQLLFYSVGIGQISSEVPQNLSASRPQDRQFILSSKKLLLSDSGFYLCAWSQGHGDGYTFGSGTRLTVV.

This clone was found once. This rearrangement joins TRBV15 to TRBJ2-7, with 7 bases that match TRBD1. This CDR3 contains 14 residues. Germline lookup yields CDR1 LNHNV and CDR2 YYDKDF (reference sequence). V gave up 6 bases and J gave up 3 bases; unmatched junction bases: 8. The CDR3 DNA sequence: TGTGCCACCAGACGGACAGGTCAGGGCTACGAGCAGTACTTC. Translation: CATRRTGQGYEQYF. Combining the CDR3 with reference TRBV15 and TRBJ2-7 gives the whole variable domain DAMVIQNPRYQVTQFGKPVTLSCSQTLNHNVMYWYQQKSSQAPKLLFHYYDKDFNNEADTPDNFQSRRPNTSFCFLDIRSPGLGDTAMYLCATRRTGQGYEQYFGPGTRLTVT.

The chain recombines TRBV28 with TRBJ2-1, with TRBD2 matching over 10 bases. Trimming cost V 5 bases and J 4 bases; bases outside gene matches: 17. The CDR3 loop spans 19 amino acids. Germline V gene data show CDR1 as MDHEN and CDR2 as SYDVKM. The CDR3 protein is CASSPQITKSGRAYNEQFF. In DNA form, the CDR3 reads TGTGCCAGCAGTCCTCAAATCACAAAAAGCGGGAGGGCGTACAATGAGCAGTTCTTC.

J is TRBJ1-5 and V is TRBV4-1, with 10 bases lining up with TRBD1. The CDR3 runs 19 residues. CDR1 and CDR2 (germline): MGHRA, YSYEKL. Trimming cost V 0 bases and J 5 bases; bases outside gene matches: 13. CDR3 nucleotide sequence: TGCGCCAGCAGCCAAGAGGTGGGGACAGGGGTCGGGGTGTATCAGCCCCAGCATTTT. The encoded protein is CASSQEVGTGVGVYQPQHF.

This chain links TRBV7-3 with TRBJ2-1; the match to TRBD1 covers 8 bases. CDR1 is SGHTA, CDR2 FQGTGA, per germline. After removal of 4 bases from V and 0 bases from J, the junction contained 2 bases not matched to a gene. This CDR3 has 15 amino acids. CDR3: CASSSQGGSYNEQFF. The DNA for the CDR3 is TGTGCCAGCAGCTCACAGGGGGGCTCCTACAATGAGCAGTTCTTC.

The rearrangement links TRBV15 to TRBJ1-2, with TRBD1 as a possible D gene (5 bases). Germline V gives CDR1 LNHNV, CDR2 YYDKDF (reference sequence). The V end was cut by 0 bases, the J end by 3 bases, with 11 bases between. CDR3 length: 15 amino acids. CDR3 protein: CATSRDSGWDYGYTF. The CDR3 nucleotides are TGTGCCACCAGCAGAGATTCAGGGTGGGACTATGGCTACACCTTC.

The chain combines TRBV5-1 with TRBJ1-2; TRBD1 agrees at 7 bases. V was pared by 3 bases and J by 4 bases, with 12 bases of the junction left unmatched. Per the germline V gene, CDR1 is SGHRS and CDR2 is YFSETQ. The CDR3 is 16 residues long. The CDR3 is CASSSGGGTDFYGYTF. The CDR3 bases are TGCGCCAGCAGCTCGGGCGGGGGGACAGACTTCTATGGCTACACCTTC.

The gene calls are TRBV7-9 and TRBJ2-7; TRBD1 might be the D (6 bases). This CDR3 is 14 amino acids long. Germline V gene lookup returns CDR1 SEHNR and CDR2 FQNEAQ (reference sequence). Trimming took off 3 bases at V and 0 bases at J, with 9 bases between the two ends. The CDR3 DNA reads as TGTGCCAGCAGCTTCGACAGGACCTCCTACGAGCAGTACTTC. Protein sequence: CASSFDRTSYEQYF. Full variable domain (remainder filled in from reference TRBV7-9 and TRBJ2-7): DTGVSQNPRHKITKRGQNVTFRCDPISEHNRLYWYRQTLGQGPEFLTYFQNEAQLEKSRLLSDRFSAERPKGSFSTLEIQRTEQGDSAMYLCASSFDRTSYEQYFGPGTRLTVT.

This clone was observed a few times. This chain links TRBV1 with TRBJ2-3; TRBD1, the table's D call, was not compared with the DNA. TRBV1 is a pseudogene. This CDR3 has 13 amino acids. CDR3 nucleotide sequence: TGCACCAGCAGCCAGGCCAGATTAGATACGCAGTATTTT. Protein sequence: CTSSQARLDTQYF.

The rearrangement uses TRBV28 and TRBJ1-6; the match to TRBD1 covers 7 bases. The trim removed 6 bases at V and 8 bases at J, leaving 7 bases unmatched. CDR1 MDHEN and CDR2 SYDVKM come from the germline V gene. CDR3 length: 14 amino acids. The CDR3 reads CASRVDRAYSPLHF. CDR3 DNA sequence: TGTGCCAGCAGGGTAGACAGGGCTTATTCACCCCTCCACTTT.

V usage is TRBV2 and J usage is TRBJ1-2, with D tentatively TRBD1 (6 bases). CDR3 length: 13 residues. The germline V gene encodes CDR1 SNHLY and CDR2 FYNNEI. V was shortened by 6 bases and J by 4 bases, with 12 bases between the two germline ends. The CDR3 is CASRGGLGYGYTF. CDR3 in DNA: TGTGCCAGCAGAGGGGGGCTTGGCTATGGCTACACCTTC. The whole variable domain, filled in from reference TRBV2 and TRBJ1-2, reads EPEVTQTPSHQVTQMGQEVILRCVPISNHLYFYWYRQILGQKVEFLVSFYNNEISEKSEIFDDQFSVERPDGSNFTLKIRSTKLEDSAMYFCASRGGLGYGYTFGSGTRLTVV.

A word on this clone: Additional DNA sequences in this sample encode the identical CDR3. The gene calls are TRBV7-9 and TRBJ2-1; D is undetermined. The ends were cut back, 4 bases at V and 6 bases at J, with 16 bases in the middle. The CDR3 runs to 15 residues. CDR1 and CDR2 (germline): SEHNR, FQNEAQ (reference sequence). CDR3 residues: CASSSPRLVANEQFF. The CDR3 DNA follows: TGTGCCAGCAGCTCCCCCCGGCTCGTAGCCAATGAGCAGTTCTTC.